The sequence of this T cell receptor (beta chain) was determined in a study of T cell repertoires in cytomegalovirus infection. Turning to the study itself: Indicated by public TCR beta signatures were CMV infection and matching HLA type.

This clonotype was counted many times. Antigen unknown. Whole-study results and caveats: CMV-specific TCR beta clonotypes restricted by HLA-C were the ones dominating the ex vivo response.

TCRdb ran MiXCR on the reads and lists one entry per CDR3 protein. The sample holds 150,000 to 200,000 distinct CDR3 sequences; approximately 19% are singletons and the top ten take about 3%. The CDR3 totals 14 residues. V lost 4 bases to trimming and J lost 2 bases; unmatched junction nucleotides: 5. Germline V gene data show CDR1 as SQVTM and CDR2 as ANQGSEA. This chain joins TRBV29-1 and TRBJ2-1; the match to TRBD2 covers 7 bases. Specimen: PBMCs. The clonotype comes from a human donor in good health (CMV status not recorded). Some clones in this sample may be carry-over from other donors' samples. The CDR3 loop reads CSVVPSGAYNEQFF. The CDR3 coding sequence is TGCAGCGTTGTCCCCAGCGGGGCCTACAATGAGCAGTTCTTC.